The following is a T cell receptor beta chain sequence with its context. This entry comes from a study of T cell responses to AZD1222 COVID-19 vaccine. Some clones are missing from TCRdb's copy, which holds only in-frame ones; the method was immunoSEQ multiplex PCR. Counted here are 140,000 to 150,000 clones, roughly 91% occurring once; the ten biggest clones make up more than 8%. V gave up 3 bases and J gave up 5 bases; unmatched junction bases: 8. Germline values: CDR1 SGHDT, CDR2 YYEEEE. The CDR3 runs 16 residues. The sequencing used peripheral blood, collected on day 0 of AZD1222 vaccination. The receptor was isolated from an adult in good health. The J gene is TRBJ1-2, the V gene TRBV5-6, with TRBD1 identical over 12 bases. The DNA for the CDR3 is TGTGCCAGCAGCTCGACCCCGGGACAGGGGGCATATGGCTACACCTTC. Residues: CASSSTPGQGAYGYTF. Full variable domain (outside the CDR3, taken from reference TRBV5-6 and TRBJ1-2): DAGVTQSPTHLIKTRGQQVTLRCSPKSGHDTVSWYQQALGQGPQFIFQYYEEEERQRGNFPDRFSGHQFPNYSSELNVNALLLGDSALYLCASSSTPGQGAYGYTFGSGTRLTVV.